This T cell receptor (beta chain) was identified during a study of blood T cell repertoires in COVID-19. The repertoire was sequenced with immunoSEQ multiplex PCR; TCRdb's copy has only in-frame clones and lacks some. The data contain a few hundred thousand clones, around 88% of them singletons. Germline CDR1 reads SGHTS; CDR2 reads YDEGEE. This CDR3 contains 15 residues. Between the trimmed V and J ends, which lost 0 bases and 0 bases, there was a span of 7 bases. What was sequenced was peripheral blood. The gene calls are TRBV5-8 and TRBJ1-5; D gene unclear. The clonotype originates from a woman aged 25 to 39 with COVID-19, enrolled during active disease. The CDR3 loop is CASSLGLDSNQPQHF. CDR3 DNA: TGTGCCAGCAGCTTGGGACTAGATAGCAATCAGCCCCAGCATTTT.